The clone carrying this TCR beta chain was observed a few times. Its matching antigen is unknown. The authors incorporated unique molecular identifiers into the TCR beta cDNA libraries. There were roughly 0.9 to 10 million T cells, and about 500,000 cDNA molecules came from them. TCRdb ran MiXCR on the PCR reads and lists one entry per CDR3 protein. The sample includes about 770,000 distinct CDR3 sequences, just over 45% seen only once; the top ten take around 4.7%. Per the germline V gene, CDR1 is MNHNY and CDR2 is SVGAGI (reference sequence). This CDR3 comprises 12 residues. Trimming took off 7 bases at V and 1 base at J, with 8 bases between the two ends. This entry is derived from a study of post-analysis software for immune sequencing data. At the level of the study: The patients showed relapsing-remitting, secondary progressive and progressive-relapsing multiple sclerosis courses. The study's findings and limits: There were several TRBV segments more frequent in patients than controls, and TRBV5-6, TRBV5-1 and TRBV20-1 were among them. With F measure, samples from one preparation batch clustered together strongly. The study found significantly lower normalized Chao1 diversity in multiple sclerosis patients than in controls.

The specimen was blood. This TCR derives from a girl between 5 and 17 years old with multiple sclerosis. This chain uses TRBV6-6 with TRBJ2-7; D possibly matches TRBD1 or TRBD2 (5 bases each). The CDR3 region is CASTGRSYEQYF. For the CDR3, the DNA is TGTGCCAGCACAGGGAGATCCTACGAGCAGTACTTC.